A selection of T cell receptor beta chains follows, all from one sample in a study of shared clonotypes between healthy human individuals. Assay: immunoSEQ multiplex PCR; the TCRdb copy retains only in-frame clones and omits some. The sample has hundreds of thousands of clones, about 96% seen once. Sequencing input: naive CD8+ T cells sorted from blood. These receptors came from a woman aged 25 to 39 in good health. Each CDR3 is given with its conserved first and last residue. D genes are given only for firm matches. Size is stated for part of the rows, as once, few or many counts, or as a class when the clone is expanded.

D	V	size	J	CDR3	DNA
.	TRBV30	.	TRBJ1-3	CAWSDEDGEGNTIYF	TGTGCCTGGAGTGATGAGGACGGTGAAGGAAACACCATATATTTT
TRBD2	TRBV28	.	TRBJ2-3	CASSFFPGLAGTDTQYF	TGTGCCAGCAGTTTTTTTCCGGGACTAGCTGGCACAGATACGCAGTATTTT
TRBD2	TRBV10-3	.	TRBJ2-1	CAISESKYWTSRYNEQFF	TGTGCCATCAGTGAGTCGAAGTACTGGACTAGCCGCTACAATGAGCAGTTCTTC
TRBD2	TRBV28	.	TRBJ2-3	CASSFRRTSGSPDTQYF	TGTGCCAGCAGTTTTAGGAGGACTAGCGGGAGCCCAGATACGCAGTATTTT
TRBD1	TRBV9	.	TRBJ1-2	CASSGRQGYDYGYTF	TGTGCCAGCAGCGGCCGACAGGGGTATGACTATGGCTACACCTTC
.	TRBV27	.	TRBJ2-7	CASSLGQNVGYEQYF	TGTGCCAGCAGTTTAGGGCAGAACGTCGGCTACGAGCAGTACTTC
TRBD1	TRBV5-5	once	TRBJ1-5	CASSRDRGLDQPQHF	TGTGCCAGCAGCCGCGACAGGGGGCTTGATCAGCCCCAGCATTTT
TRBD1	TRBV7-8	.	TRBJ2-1	CASSRWTGAGFF	TGTGCCAGCAGTCGCTGGACAGGGGCAGGGTTCTTC
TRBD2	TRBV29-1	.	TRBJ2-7	CSVEDSDLPASGIPYEQYF	TGCAGCGTTGAAGATTCAGATCTGCCGGCTAGCGGGATCCCCTACGAGCAGTACTTC
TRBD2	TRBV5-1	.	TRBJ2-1	CASSWEPGLAGWDEQFF	TGCGCCAGCAGCTGGGAGCCGGGACTAGCGGGATGGGACGAGCAGTTCTTC
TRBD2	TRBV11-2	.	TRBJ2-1	CASSLDAGAYNEQFF	TGTGCCAGCAGCTTAGATGCGGGAGCTTACAATGAGCAGTTCTTC
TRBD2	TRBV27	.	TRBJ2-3	CASSPTSGRSDTQYF	TGTGCCAGCAGTCCAACTAGCGGGAGGTCAGATACGCAGTATTTT
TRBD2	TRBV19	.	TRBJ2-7	CASAGTSGEGFYEQYF	TGTGCCTCCGCCGGCACTAGCGGAGAAGGGTTCTACGAGCAGTACTTC
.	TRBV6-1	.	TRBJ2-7	CASSEGPIKYEQYF	TGTGCCAGCAGTGAAGGACCGATTAAATACGAGCAGTACTTC
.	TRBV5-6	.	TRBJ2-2	CASSIPRGTGELFF	TGTGCCAGCAGCATCCCCCGGGGCACCGGGGAGCTGTTTTTT
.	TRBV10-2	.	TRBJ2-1	CASSEGRGGAYNEQFF	TGCGCCAGCAGTGAAGGACGTGGCGGGGCCTACAATGAGCAGTTCTTC
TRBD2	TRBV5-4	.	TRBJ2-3	CASSPLAGGPYGGTDTQYF	TGTGCCAGCAGCCCTCTAGCGGGAGGGCCCTATGGTGGCACAGATACGCAGTATTTT
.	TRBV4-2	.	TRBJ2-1	CASSQEGRINEQFF	TGTGCCAGCAGCCAAGAGGGGAGAATTAATGAGCAGTTCTTC
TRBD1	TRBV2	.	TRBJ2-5	CASSWGTGKETQYF	TGTGCCAGCAGTTGGGGGACAGGGAAAGAGACCCAGTACTTC
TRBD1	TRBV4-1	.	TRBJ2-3	CASSQLRGLARSTDTQYF	TGCGCCAGCAGCCAACTCAGGGGGCTAGCGCGAAGCACAGATACGCAGTATTTT
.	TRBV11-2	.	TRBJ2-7	CASSLPTYEQYF	TGTGCCAGCAGCTTACCTACCTACGAGCAGTACTTC
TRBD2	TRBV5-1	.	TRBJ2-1	CASSWPGLAPSSYNEQFF	TGCGCCAGCAGCTGGCCGGGACTAGCGCCGAGCTCCTACAATGAGCAGTTCTTC
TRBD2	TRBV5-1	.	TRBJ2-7	CASSPSGFSYEQYF	TGCGCCAGCAGCCCTAGCGGGTTCTCCTACGAGCAGTACTTC
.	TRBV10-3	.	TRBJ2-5	CAIGQIQETQYF	TGTGCCATCGGACAGATACAAGAGACCCAGTACTTC
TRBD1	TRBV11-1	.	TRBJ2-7	CASSFAGGAYEQYF	TGTGCCAGCAGCTTCGCAGGGGGAGCCTACGAGCAGTACTTC
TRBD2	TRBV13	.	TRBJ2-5	CASSLGRGGQETQYF	TGTGCCAGCAGCTTAGGCCGGGGGGGCCAAGAGACCCAGTACTTC
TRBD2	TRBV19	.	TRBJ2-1	CASSILAGPNEQFF	TGTGCCAGTAGTATCCTAGCGGGACCCAATGAGCAGTTCTTC
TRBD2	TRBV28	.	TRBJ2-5	CASSSGLAGEMMETQYF	TGTGCCAGCAGTTCAGGACTAGCGGGAGAAATGATGGAGACCCAGTACTTC
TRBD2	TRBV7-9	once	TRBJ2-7	CASSLGLAVKAGEQYF	TGTGCCAGCAGCTTAGGACTAGCGGTTAAGGCTGGCGAGCAGTACTTC
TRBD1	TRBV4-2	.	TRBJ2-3	CASSLNPGQGLGDTQYF	TGTGCCAGCAGCCTAAACCCGGGACAGGGCTTGGGGGATACGCAGTATTTT
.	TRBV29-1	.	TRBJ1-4	CSTSTRESNEKLFF	TGCAGCACCTCAACGAGGGAATCTAATGAAAAACTGTTTTTT
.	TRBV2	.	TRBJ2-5	CASSEPGKETQYF	TGTGCCAGCAGTGAACCAGGGAAGGAGACCCAGTACTTC
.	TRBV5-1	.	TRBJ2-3	CASRGTDTQYF	TGCGCCAGCAGAGGCACAGATACGCAGTATTTT
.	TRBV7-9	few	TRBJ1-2	CASSLAGDVYGYTF	TGTGCCAGCAGCTTAGCGGGGGACGTCTATGGCTACACCTTC
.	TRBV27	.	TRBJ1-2	CASSHDNFYGYTF	TGTGCCAGCAGTCACGACAACTTTTATGGCTACACCTTC
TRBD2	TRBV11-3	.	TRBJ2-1	CASSLGLAGGEQFF	TGTGCCAGCAGCCTAGGACTAGCGGGGGGAGAGCAGTTCTTC
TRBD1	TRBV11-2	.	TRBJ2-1	CASSRTGGINNEQFF	TGTGCCAGCAGCCGGACAGGGGGCATAAACAATGAGCAGTTCTTC
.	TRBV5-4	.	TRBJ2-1	CASNTPGTQPYNEQFF	TGTGCCAGCAACACGCCGGGGACACAGCCATACAATGAGCAGTTCTTC
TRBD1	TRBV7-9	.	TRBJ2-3	CASSARQGTDTQYF	TGTGCCAGCAGCGCCCGACAGGGAACAGATACGCAGTATTTT
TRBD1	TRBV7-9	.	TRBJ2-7	CASSLAPGTGDYEQYF	TGTGCCAGCAGCTTAGCGCCCGGGACAGGGGACTACGAGCAGTACTTC
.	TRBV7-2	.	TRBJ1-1	CASSLGLREDTEAFF	TGTGCCAGCAGCTTAGGATTGAGGGAAGACACTGAAGCTTTCTTT
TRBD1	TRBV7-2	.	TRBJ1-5	CASSPGHRGRLQPQHF	TGTGCCAGCAGCCCAGGACACAGGGGGAGGCTGCAGCCCCAGCATTTT
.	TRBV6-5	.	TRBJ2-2	CASRAGWPGELFF	TGTGCCAGCAGGGCAGGGTGGCCCGGGGAGCTGTTTTTT
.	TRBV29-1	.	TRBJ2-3	CSGYSGHTQYF	TGCAGCGGCTATAGCGGCCATACGCAGTATTTT
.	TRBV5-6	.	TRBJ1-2	CASSSSEGSAYGYTF	TGTGCCAGCAGCAGCTCGGAGGGTTCTGCCTATGGCTACACCTTC
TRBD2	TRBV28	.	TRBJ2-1	CASSFRTSEPRSSYNEQFF	TGTGCCAGCAGTTTTAGGACTAGCGAACCAAGGAGCTCCTACAATGAGCAGTTCTTC